This entry describes one T cell receptor (beta chain). Antigen: not known. These data are taken from a study of neurological immune-mediated disorders. Notes on the study in general: HTLV-1-associated myelopathy led in TCR clonal expansion, while multiple sclerosis ranked lowest, below healthy controls.

5'RACE with 10-nucleotide random UMIs produced the cDNA. Over 200 million TCR-beta sequences (from 15-18 subjects) were yielded by each sequencing run. TCRdb itself ran the 5' RACE reads through MiXCR, one entry per CDR3 protein. Seen here are 20,000 to 30,000 distinct CDR3 sequences, around an eighth observed once, and the top ten hold less than 15%. This receptor was taken from a woman in her sixties with HTLV-1-associated myelopathy (HAM/TSP). The sample comprised PBMCs.

The CDR3 sequence is CSAQIPRTSGGARNEQFF. The CDR3 DNA is TGCAGTGCTCAAATTCCACGGACTAGCGGGGGGGCGAGGAATGAGCAGTTCTTC. This sequence joins TRBV20-1 and TRBJ2-1; 15 bases align to TRBD2. This CDR3 spans 18 amino acids. After removal of 5 bases from V and 7 bases from J, the junction contained 15 bases not matched to a gene. CDR1 is DFQATT and CDR2 is SNEGSKA in the germline V gene (reference sequence).